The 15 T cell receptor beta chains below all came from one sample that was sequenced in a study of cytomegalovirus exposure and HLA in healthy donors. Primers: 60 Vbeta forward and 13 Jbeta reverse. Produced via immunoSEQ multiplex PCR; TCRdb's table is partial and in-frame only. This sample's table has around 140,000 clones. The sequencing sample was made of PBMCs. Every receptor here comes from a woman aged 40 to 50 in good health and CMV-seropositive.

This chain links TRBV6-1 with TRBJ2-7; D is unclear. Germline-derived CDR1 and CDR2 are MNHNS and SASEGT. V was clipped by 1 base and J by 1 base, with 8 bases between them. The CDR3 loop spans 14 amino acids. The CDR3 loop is CASSEVYKSYEQYF. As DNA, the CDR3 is TGTGCCAGCAGTGAAGTATATAAATCCTACGAGCAGTACTTC.

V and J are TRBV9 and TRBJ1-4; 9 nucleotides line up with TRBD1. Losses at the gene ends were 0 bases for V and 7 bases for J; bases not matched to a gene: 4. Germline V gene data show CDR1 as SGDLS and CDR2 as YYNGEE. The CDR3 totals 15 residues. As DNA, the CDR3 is TGTGCCAGCAGCGTAGATACAGGGGGCTTTGAAAAACTGTTTTTT. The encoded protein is CASSVDTGGFEKLFF.

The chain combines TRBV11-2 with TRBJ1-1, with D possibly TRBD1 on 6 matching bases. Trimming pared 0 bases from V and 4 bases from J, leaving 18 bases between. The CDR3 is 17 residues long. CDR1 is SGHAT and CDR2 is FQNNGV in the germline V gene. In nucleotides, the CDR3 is TGTGCCAGCAGCTTAGATCTGGGCAGGGGATGGACCACTGAAGCTTTCTTT. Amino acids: CASSLDLGRGWTTEAFF. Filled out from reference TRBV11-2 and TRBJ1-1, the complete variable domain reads EAGVAQSPRYKIIEKRQSVAFWCNPISGHATLYWYQQILGQGPKLLIQFQNNGVVDDSQLPKDRFSAERLKGVDSTLKIQPAKLEDSAVYLCASSLDLGRGWTTEAFFGQGTRLTVV.

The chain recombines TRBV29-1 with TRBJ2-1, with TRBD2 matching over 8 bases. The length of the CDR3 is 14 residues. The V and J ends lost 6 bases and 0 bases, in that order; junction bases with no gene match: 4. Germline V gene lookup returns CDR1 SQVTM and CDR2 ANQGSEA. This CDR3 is CSVGSGSSYNEQFF. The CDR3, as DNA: TGCAGCGTGGGAAGCGGGAGCTCCTACAATGAGCAGTTCTTC.

CDR3 loop: CASSPGRATEAFF. CDR3 DNA: TGTGCCAGCAGCCCAGGGAGGGCCACTGAAGCTTTCTTT. J is TRBJ1-1 and V is TRBV14, with D possibly matching TRBD1 (5 bases). The CDR3 covers 13 residues. Germline-derived CDR1 and CDR2 are SGHDN and FVKESK. V dropped 4 bases and J dropped 4 bases, with 10 bases sitting between them.

The CDR3 DNA is TGTGCCAGCAGTCGTTTGAACACTGAAGCTTTCTTT. It codes for CASSRLNTEAFF. V is TRBV6-5 and J is TRBJ1-1; unclear D gene. V shed 5 bases and J shed 0 bases, with 4 bases lying between them. CDR1 MNHEY and CDR2 SVGAGI come from the germline V gene. This CDR3 region has 12 residues.

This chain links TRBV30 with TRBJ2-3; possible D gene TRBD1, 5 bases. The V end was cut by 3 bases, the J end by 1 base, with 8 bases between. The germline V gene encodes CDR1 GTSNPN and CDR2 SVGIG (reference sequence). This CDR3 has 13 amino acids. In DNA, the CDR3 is TGTGCCTGGAGGGGGCAGGGCACAGATACGCAGTATTTT. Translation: CAWRGQGTDTQYF.

The CDR3 reads CASSARDRGERETQYF. CDR3 coding DNA: TGTGCCAGCAGCGCCCGGGACAGGGGCGAGAGGGAGACCCAGTACTTC. V and J are TRBV9 and TRBJ2-5; 10 nucleotides agree with TRBD1. The CDR3 is 16 amino acids. The germline V gene has CDR1 SGDLS and CDR2 YYNGEE. The V and J ends lost 3 bases and 5 bases, in that order; junction bases with no gene match: 10.

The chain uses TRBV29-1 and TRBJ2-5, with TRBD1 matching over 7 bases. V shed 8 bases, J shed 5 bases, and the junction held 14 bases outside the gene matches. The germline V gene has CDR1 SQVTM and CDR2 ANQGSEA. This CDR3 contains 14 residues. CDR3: CSPEKGARLETQYF. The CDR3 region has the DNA TGCAGCCCCGAAAAGGGGGCTCGGTTGGAGACCCAGTACTTC.

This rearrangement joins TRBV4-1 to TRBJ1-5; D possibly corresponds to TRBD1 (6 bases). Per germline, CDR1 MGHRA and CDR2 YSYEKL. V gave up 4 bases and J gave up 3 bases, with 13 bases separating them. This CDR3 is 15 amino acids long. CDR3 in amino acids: CASSRMDSLNQPQHF. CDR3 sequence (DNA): TGCGCCAGCAGCCGAATGGACAGTCTCAATCAGCCCCAGCATTTT.

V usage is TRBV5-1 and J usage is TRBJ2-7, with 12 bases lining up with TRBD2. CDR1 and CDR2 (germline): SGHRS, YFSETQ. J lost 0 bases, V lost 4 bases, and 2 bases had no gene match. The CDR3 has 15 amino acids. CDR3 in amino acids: CASSETSGSSYEQYF. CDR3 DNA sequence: TGCGCCAGCAGCGAGACTAGCGGGAGCTCCTACGAGCAGTACTTC.

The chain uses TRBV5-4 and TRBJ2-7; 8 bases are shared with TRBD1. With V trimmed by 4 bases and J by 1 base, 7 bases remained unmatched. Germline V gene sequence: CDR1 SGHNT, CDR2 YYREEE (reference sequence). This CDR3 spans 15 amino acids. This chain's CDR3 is CASSRAGTGSYEQYF. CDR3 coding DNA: TGTGCCAGCAGCAGGGCCGGGACAGGATCCTACGAGCAGTACTTC.

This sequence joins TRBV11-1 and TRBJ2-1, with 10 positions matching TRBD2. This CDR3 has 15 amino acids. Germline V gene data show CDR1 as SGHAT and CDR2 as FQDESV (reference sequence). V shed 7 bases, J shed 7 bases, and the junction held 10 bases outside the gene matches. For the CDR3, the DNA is TGTGCCAGCACCCTCCTAGCGGGAGACAATAATGAGCAGTTCTTC. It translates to CASTLLAGDNNEQFF.

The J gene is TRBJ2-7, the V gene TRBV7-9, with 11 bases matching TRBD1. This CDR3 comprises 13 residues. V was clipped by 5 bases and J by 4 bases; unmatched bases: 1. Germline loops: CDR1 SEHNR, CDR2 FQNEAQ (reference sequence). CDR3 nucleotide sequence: TGTGCCAGCAGCGGGGACAGGGGGTACGAGCAGTACTTC. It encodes CASSGDRGYEQYF. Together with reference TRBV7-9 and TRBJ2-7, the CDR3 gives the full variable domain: DTGVSQNPRHKITKRGQNVTFRCDPISEHNRLYWYRQTLGQGPEFLTYFQNEAQLEKSRLLSDRFSAERPKGSFSTLEIQRTEQGDSAMYLCASSGDRGYEQYFGPGTRLTVT.

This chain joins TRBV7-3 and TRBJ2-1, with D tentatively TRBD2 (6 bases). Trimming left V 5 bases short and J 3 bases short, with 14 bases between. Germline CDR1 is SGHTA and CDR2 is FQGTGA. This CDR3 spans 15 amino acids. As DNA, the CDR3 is TGTGCCAGCAGCCCCAGACTAGTACTCTACAATGAGCAGTTCTTC. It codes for CASSPRLVLYNEQFF.